The rows below give T cell receptor beta chains drawn from one sample of a study of sequential checkpoint blockade in melanoma. Clones were read by immunoSEQ multiplex PCR, and TCRdb kept only the in-frame ones, dropping some. The sample has tens of thousands of clones; 75% to 90% are singletons. The sample in question was CD8+ T cells sorted from blood (inferred from file names), obtained from a patient given nivolumab and ipilimumab in sequence. The source of these receptors is a human donor with melanoma. Both conserved end residues are part of each CDR3. The D gene is left open where the match is weak. Expanded clones are given a class, and other clones once, few, many or no size at all.

clone size,D gene,V gene,J gene,CDR3 protein,CDR3 DNA
.,.,TRBV5-1,TRBJ2-1,CASSLAQGYGQFF,TGCGCCAGCAGCTTGGCGCAGGGATATGGGCAGTTCTTC
.,TRBD1,TRBV6-4,TRBJ2-3,CASSDAQGATDTQYF,TGTGCCAGCAGTGACGCACAGGGGGCAACAGATACGCAGTATTTT
.,.,TRBV7-7,TRBJ2-1,CASSKGRSYNEQFF,TGTGCCAGCTCCAAAGGGAGGTCCTACAATGAGCAGTTCTTC
.,.,TRBV7-9,TRBJ1-5,CASSLGANQPQHF,TGTGCCAGCAGCTTAGGGGCGAATCAGCCCCAGCATTTT
.,TRBD2,TRBV7-8,TRBJ2-7,CASSSGLAGVLTYEQYF,TGTGCCAGCAGCTCCGGACTAGCGGGAGTCTTAACCTACGAGCAGTACTTC
.,.,TRBV6-6,TRBJ1-2,CASSYGGVHYGYTF,TGTGCCAGCAGTTACGGAGGGGTCCACTATGGCTACACCTTC
.,.,TRBV2,TRBJ2-2,CASSEPRARTNTGELFF,TGTGCCAGCAGTGAACCCCGAGCGAGGACGAACACCGGGGAGCTGTTTTTT
.,TRBD2,TRBV27,TRBJ2-1,CASSTLAGGNNEQFF,TGTGCCAGCAGTACACTAGCGGGAGGTAACAATGAGCAGTTCTTC
.,TRBD1,TRBV27,TRBJ2-7,CASRGQGNYEQYF,TGTGCCAGCAGAGGACAGGGGAACTACGAGCAGTACTTC
.,.,TRBV9,TRBJ2-3,CASGRRGLGTDTQYF,TGTGCCAGCGGACGGCGGGGGCTTGGCACAGATACGCAGTATTTT
.,TRBD1,TRBV27,TRBJ2-7,CASSSPGQGDYEQYF,TGTGCCAGCAGTTCACCGGGACAGGGAGATTACGAGCAGTACTTC
.,TRBD2,TRBV28,TRBJ2-5,CASSFYPGTRGGTQYF,TGTGCCAGCAGTTTTTACCCCGGGACTAGAGGTGGGACCCAGTACTTC
few,TRBD2,TRBV6-5,TRBJ2-3,CASGLAGETDTQYF,TGTGCCAGCGGACTAGCCGGGGAGACAGATACGCAGTATTTT
.,TRBD1,TRBV7-9,TRBJ2-7,CASSSLDRVGEQYF,TGTGCCAGCAGCTCCTTGGACAGGGTGGGAGAGCAGTACTTC
.,TRBD1,TRBV6-4,TRBJ2-7,CASSGRTGGGDEQYF,TGTGCCAGCAGTGGTCGGACAGGGGGTGGCGACGAGCAGTACTTC
.,TRBD1,TRBV4-1,TRBJ2-7,CASSQDWGTGLYEQYF,TGCGCCAGCAGCCAAGATTGGGGGACAGGGCTATACGAGCAGTACTTC
.,TRBD1,TRBV30,TRBJ2-1,CAWSRPGTVPYNEQFF,TGTGCCTGGAGTAGACCAGGGACAGTCCCCTACAATGAGCAGTTCTTC
.,TRBD1,TRBV7-2,TRBJ1-5,CASSFSTGGTQPQHF,TGTGCCAGCAGCTTTTCGACAGGGGGCACTCAGCCCCAGCATTTT
medium-sized,.,TRBV4-1,TRBJ1-1,CASSGEPYRNTEAFF,TGCGCCAGCAGCGGGGAGCCTTACCGGAACACTGAAGCTTTCTTT
.,TRBD1,TRBV27,TRBJ1-2,CASSLGDSHGYTF,TGTGCCAGCAGTTTAGGGGACAGCCATGGCTACACCTTC
.,TRBD1,TRBV29-1,TRBJ1-2,CSSSGTGLGYTF,TGCAGCAGCTCCGGGACAGGGCTTGGCTACACCTTC
.,TRBD2,TRBV27,TRBJ2-7,CASSLSGGASYEQYF,TGTGCCAGCAGTCTTAGCGGGGGGGCCTCCTACGAGCAGTACTTC
once,.,TRBV2,TRBJ2-5,CASSDWGRALTETQYF,TGTGCCAGCAGTGACTGGGGCAGGGCCCTCACGGAGACCCAGTACTTC
.,TRBD1,TRBV4-1,TRBJ2-7,CASSLRDRGLDEQYF,TGCGCCAGCAGCCTGAGGGACAGGGGGCTCGACGAGCAGTACTTC
.,.,TRBV27,TRBJ2-1,CASRTQGYEQFF,TGTGCCAGCAGAACACAGGGCTATGAGCAGTTCTTC
.,.,TRBV4-3,TRBJ1-2,CASSQTVGYGYTF,TGCGCCAGCAGCCAAACAGTGGGCTATGGCTACACCTTC
.,TRBD2,TRBV9,TRBJ2-7,CASSAGLAATYEQYF,TGTGCCAGCAGCGCGGGACTAGCGGCAACCTACGAGCAGTACTTC
.,TRBD2,TRBV9,TRBJ2-7,CASSVGSLAGRPQYF,TGTGCCAGCAGCGTAGGGTCCCTAGCGGGGAGGCCGCAGTACTTC
once,.,TRBV25-1,TRBJ1-2,CASTDPGSDGYTF,TGTGCCAGCACTGACCCCGGGAGCGATGGCTACACCTTC
.,.,TRBV10-2,TRBJ2-7,CASSESPQTGQYF,TGCGCCAGCAGTGAGTCCCCCCAGACGGGGCAGTACTTC
once,.,TRBV6-1,TRBJ2-7,CASSDLTVTLFYEQYF,TGTGCCAGCAGTGATCTGACAGTCACCCTTTTTTACGAGCAGTACTTC
.,.,TRBV7-9,TRBJ2-7,CASSQQAYEQYF,TGTGCCAGCAGCCAACAGGCCTACGAGCAGTACTTC
once,.,TRBV30,TRBJ1-2,CAWSVGRQGPGYTF,TGTGCCTGGAGTGTGGGTCGCCAGGGCCCTGGCTACACCTTC
.,.,TRBV4-3,TRBJ2-7,CASSQEYYAYEQYF,TGCGCCAGCAGCCAAGAGTATTATGCCTACGAGCAGTACTTC
once,TRBD2,TRBV4-3,TRBJ2-3,CASSPWTSGNTQYF,TGCGCCAGCAGCCCTTGGACTAGCGGGAATACGCAGTATTTT
.,.,TRBV28,TRBJ2-5,CASSLLEPRETQYF,TGTGCCAGCAGTTTACTTGAACCTAGGGAGACCCAGTACTTC
.,.,TRBV15,TRBJ2-1,CATNSLPPNEQFF,TGTGCCACCAACTCACTACCACCAAATGAGCAGTTCTTC
.,.,TRBV6-5,TRBJ2-7,CASSPMDSPLHEQYF,TGTGCCAGCAGTCCTATGGACAGCCCCCTGCACGAGCAGTACTTC
.,.,TRBV7-9,TRBJ2-5,CASSQEPSTQYF,TGTGCCAGCAGCCAGGAACCGTCGACCCAGTACTTC
once,.,TRBV28,TRBJ2-5,CASQTVGAPETQYF,TGTGCCAGTCAGACAGTGGGGGCCCCAGAGACCCAGTACTTC
.,.,TRBV4-3,TRBJ1-1,CASSLEGSEAFF,TGCGCCAGCAGCCTGGAGGGCTCTGAAGCTTTCTTT
once,TRBD2,TRBV13,TRBJ2-4,CASTLGGEGAKNIQYF,TGTGCCAGCACCCTTGGGGGGGAGGGGGCCAAAAACATTCAGTACTTC